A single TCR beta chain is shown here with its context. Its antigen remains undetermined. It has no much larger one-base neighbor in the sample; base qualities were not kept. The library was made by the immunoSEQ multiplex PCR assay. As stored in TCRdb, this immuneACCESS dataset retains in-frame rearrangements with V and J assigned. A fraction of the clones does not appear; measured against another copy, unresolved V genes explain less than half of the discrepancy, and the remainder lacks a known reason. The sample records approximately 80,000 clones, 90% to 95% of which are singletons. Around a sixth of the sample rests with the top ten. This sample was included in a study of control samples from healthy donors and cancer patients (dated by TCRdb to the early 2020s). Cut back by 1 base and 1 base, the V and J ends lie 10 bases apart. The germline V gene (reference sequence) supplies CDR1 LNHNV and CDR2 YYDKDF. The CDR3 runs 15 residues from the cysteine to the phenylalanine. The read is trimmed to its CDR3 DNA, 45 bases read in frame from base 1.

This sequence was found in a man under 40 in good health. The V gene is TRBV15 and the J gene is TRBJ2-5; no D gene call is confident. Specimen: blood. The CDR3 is CATSRVGVAQETQYF. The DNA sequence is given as TGTGCCACCAGCAGAGTCGGTGTGGCCCAAGAGACCCAGTACTTC. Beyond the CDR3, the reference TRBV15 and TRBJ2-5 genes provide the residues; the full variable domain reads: DAMVIQNPRYQVTQFGKPVTLSCSQTLNHNVMYWYQQKSSQAPKLLFHYYDKDFNNEADTPDNFQSRRPNTSFCFLDIRSPGLGDTAMYLCATSRVGVAQETQYFGPGTRLLVL.